Below, 32 T cell receptor beta chains from the same sample are listed, as sequenced in a study of blood T cell repertoires in COVID-19. Some clones are missing from TCRdb's copy, which holds only in-frame ones; the method was immunoSEQ multiplex PCR. The sample includes 200,000 to 250,000 clones, around nine tenths of them seen just once. Sequencing was done on a sample of peripheral blood. Source of these receptors: a man in his fifties or sixties with acute or convalescent COVID-19.

This clone was seen a few times. The chain uses TRBV30 and TRBJ1-1; no definite D call. Trimming pared 0 bases from V and 7 bases from J, leaving 12 bases between. Germline CDR1 reads GTSNPN; CDR2 reads SVGIG (reference sequence). This CDR3 region has 13 residues. The CDR3 spells CAWSVVEGREAFF. DNA for the CDR3: TGTGCCTGGAGTGTGGTGGAGGGCCGTGAAGCTTTCTTT.

The chain combines TRBV29-1 with TRBJ1-2; tentative D call: TRBD1 (5 bases). Germline V gene lookup returns CDR1 SQVTM and CDR2 ANQGSEA. Deletions cut 4 bases from V and 6 bases from J, with 15 bases between. CDR3 length equals 13 residues. CDR3 sequence reads: CSVVDLWGDGYTF. The CDR3 DNA follows: TGCAGCGTTGTTGATCTTTGGGGGGATGGCTACACCTTC.

This clone came up once. This chain links TRBV7-2 with TRBJ2-5; 12 positions agree with TRBD2. CDR3 length: 18 amino acids. V lost 11 bases, J lost 0 bases, and 16 bases stayed unmatched. Germline-derived CDR1 and CDR2 are SGHTA and FQGNSA. In DNA form, the CDR3 reads TGTGCCGCGATGCCTGGTTTCAGACTAGCGGGGGACCAAGAGACCCAGTACTTC. This encodes CAAMPGFRLAGDQETQYF.

The gene calls are TRBV9 and TRBJ2-6; 8 bases align to TRBD1. Per the germline V gene, CDR1 is SGDLS and CDR2 is YYNGEE. J was trimmed by 0 bases and V by 4 bases; bases with no gene match: 9. This CDR3 spans 18 amino acids. CDR3 sequence reads: CASSPMDGQGSGANVLTF. The CDR3, as DNA: TGTGCCAGCAGCCCGATGGACGGACAGGGCTCTGGGGCCAACGTCCTGACTTTC.

The DNA for the CDR3 is TGTGCCAGCAGTCCCGGGACAGGCCATTACGGAGGTGAAGCTTTCTTT. Translating gives CASSPGTGHYGGEAFF. The genes are TRBV7-9 and TRBJ1-1; TRBD1 matches at 8 bases. V lost 6 bases and J lost 7; bases outside the gene matches: 16. This CDR3 has 16 amino acids. The germline gives CDR1 SEHNR, CDR2 FQNEAQ (reference sequence). Complete variable domain (other parts from reference TRBV7-9 and TRBJ1-1): DTGVSQNPRHKITKRGQNVTFRCDPISEHNRLYWYRQTLGQGPEFLTYFQNEAQLEKSRLLSDRFSAERPKGSFSTLEIQRTEQGDSAMYLCASSPGTGHYGGEAFFGQGTRLTVV.

CDR3 DNA: TGTGCCAGCAGTGACCTCACAGGGTCACCCCTCCACTTT. It is translated as CASSDLTGSPLHF. The gene calls are TRBV6-1 and TRBJ1-6; D perhaps matches TRBD1 (6 bases). This CDR3 spans 13 amino acids. Germline CDR1 MNHNS, CDR2 SASEGT. Trimming cost V 3 bases and J 10 bases, with 10 bases left between them.

In its sample, this clone was seen a few times. The chain carries TRBV7-9 and TRBJ2-7; tentative D call: TRBD1 (6 bases). Trimming removed 0 bases from V and 0 bases from J, with 12 bases in between. The CDR3 runs 16 residues. The germline gives CDR1 SEHNR, CDR2 FQNEAQ (reference sequence). The CDR3 DNA sequence: TGTGCCAGCAGCTTAGCGAGGGACATCTACTCCTACGAGCAGTACTTC. It codes for CASSLARDIYSYEQYF.

J is TRBJ1-3 and V is TRBV6-2 or TRBV6-3; 8 bases are shared with TRBD1. V trimming: 5 bases; J trimming: 5 bases; junction bases outside the gene matches: 11. CDR3 size: 16 residues. Germline CDR1 is MNHEY and CDR2 is SVGEGT. The CDR3 bases are TGTGCCAGCAGTACCCCCCCCGGGACAGGAAGAAACACCATATATTTT. Its translation: CASSTPPGTGRNTIYF.

The V gene is TRBV19, the J gene TRBJ2-2, with D maybe TRBD1 (5 bases). CDR3 length: 13 amino acids. Germline V gene lookup returns CDR1 LNHDA and CDR2 SQIVND (reference sequence). Between the trimmed V and J ends, which lost 2 bases and 5 bases, there was a span of 6 bases. CDR3 bases: TGTGCCAGTAGTATATCAGGGACCGGGGAGCTGTTTTTT. Translation: CASSISGTGELFF.

The CDR3 protein is CASSGGRVTDTQYF. The CDR3 coding sequence is TGTGCCAGCAGTGGGGGCAGGGTCACAGATACGCAGTATTTT. This chain joins TRBV25-1 and TRBJ2-3, with a weak D call TRBD1 (5 bases). This CDR3 has 14 residues. The germline CDR1 and CDR2 sequences are MGHDK and SYGVNS. The V end lost 4 bases, the J end lost 2 bases, and 10 bases lay between the germline ends.

This rearrangement joins TRBV28 to TRBJ2-3; TRBD1 might be the D (5 bases). Looked up from germline, CDR1 is MDHEN and CDR2 is SYDVKM. V lost 9 bases, J lost 2 bases, and 12 bases lay in between. The CDR3 covers 13 residues. The CDR3 loop reads CASKQGITDTQYF. In DNA form, the CDR3 reads TGTGCCAGTAAGCAGGGTATCACAGATACGCAGTATTTT.

The chain carries TRBV11-3 and TRBJ2-2; 8 bases line up with TRBD2. The CDR3 is 14 residues long. Germline assignment: CDR1 SGHNT and CDR2 YENEEA. The V gene end was trimmed by 5 bases and the J gene end by 5 bases; junction bases not matched to a gene: 4. CDR3 DNA sequence: TGTGCCAGCAGCCTCGGGGGGGCGACCGGGGAGCTGTTTTTT. Its translation: CASSLGGATGELFF. Looking up the rest from reference TRBV11-3 and TRBJ2-2 gives the full variable domain: EAGVVQSPRYKIIEKKQPVAFWCNPISGHNTLYWYLQNLGQGPELLIRYENEEAVDDSQLPKDRFSAERLKGVDSTLKIQPAELGDSAVYLCASSLGGATGELFFGEGSRLTVL.

V gene TRBV5-4 combines with J gene TRBJ2-3; the D is unclear. V was shortened by 1 base and J by 6 bases, with 15 bases between the two germline ends. The germline V gene encodes CDR1 SGHNT and CDR2 YYREEE (reference sequence). The CDR3 consists of 15 residues. CDR3 coding DNA: TGTGCCAGCAGCTTGAAGATAGTCGGTACGGATACGCAGTATTTT. Amino acids: CASSLKIVGTDTQYF.

In nucleotides, the CDR3 is TGTGCCAGCAGCTTCCTCCCGGGACAGGGGGCCAACTTTAACACCGGGGAGCTGTTTTTT. It translates to CASSFLPGQGANFNTGELFF. This chain joins TRBV7-8 and TRBJ2-2, with 12 bases identical to TRBD1. The CDR3 contains 20 residues. V trimming: 3 bases; J trimming: 2 bases; junction bases outside the gene matches: 13. The germline V gene has CDR1 SGHVS and CDR2 FQNEAQ.

The rearrangement joins TRBV19 to TRBJ1-5; tentatively, D is TRBD1 (5 bases). V was trimmed by 3 bases and J by 2 bases, leaving 26 bases between them. The germline gives CDR1 LNHDA, CDR2 SQIVND (reference sequence). This CDR3 spans 20 amino acids. The CDR3: CASSITSRQGLGRRNQPQHF. CDR3 DNA sequence: TGTGCCAGTAGTATCACGAGTCGGCAGGGACTAGGCAGGCGCAATCAGCCCCAGCATTTT.

This chain uses TRBV7-3 with TRBJ2-7; D uncertain. CDR3 length equals 10 residues. Between the trimmed V and J ends, which lost 5 bases and 7 bases, there was a span of 6 bases. Germline assignment: CDR1 SGHTA and CDR2 FQGTGA. The CDR3 DNA follows: TGTGCCAGCAGCAGAGTGGAGCAGTACTTC. Its translation: CASSRVEQYF.

Sample share makes this clone medium-sized. The chain carries TRBV25-1 and TRBJ2-2; TRBD1 matches at 10 bases. CDR1 and CDR2 from the germline V gene are MGHDK and SYGVNS. Unmatched junction bases numbered 5, after V lost 2 bases and J lost 5 bases. This CDR3 is 16 amino acids long. CDR3 protein: CASSERTGGSTGELFF. DNA for the CDR3: TGTGCCAGCAGTGAACGGACAGGGGGGTCGACCGGGGAGCTGTTTTTT.

This CDR3 is CASSQDSDSLWSYNSPLHF. The CDR3 DNA reads as TGCGCCAGCAGCCAAGATTCGGACAGCCTATGGTCCTATAATTCACCCCTCCACTTT. The chain joins TRBV4-3 to TRBJ1-6; D might be TRBD1 (6 bases). The CDR3 loop spans 19 amino acids. CDR1 is LGHNA, CDR2 YSLEER, per germline. V lost 0 bases, J lost 1 base, and 16 bases lay in between.

V and J are TRBV19 and TRBJ1-3; unclear D gene. Germline CDR1 LNHDA, CDR2 SQIVND (reference sequence). The CDR3 is made up of 15 amino acids. Trimming left V 7 bases short and J 0 bases short, with 13 bases between. The CDR3 nucleotides are TGTGCCAGTAATGCCGCAGTGAACTCTGGAAACACCATATATTTT. It encodes CASNAAVNSGNTIYF.

This sequence joins TRBV19 and TRBJ2-3; no reliable D call. CDR3 size: 13 residues. Germline lookup yields CDR1 LNHDA and CDR2 SQIVND (reference sequence). Deletions cut 4 bases from V and 6 bases from J, with 11 bases between. The chain's CDR3 is CASSSRTTDTQYF. CDR3 bases: TGTGCCAGTAGTAGCCGTACAACCGATACGCAGTATTTT. Variable domain in full (rest from reference TRBV19 and TRBJ2-3): DGGITQSPKYLFRKEGQNVTLSCEQNLNHDAMYWYRQDPGQGLRLIYYSQIVNDFQKGDIAEGYSVSREKKESFPLTVTSAQKNPTAFYLCASSSRTTDTQYFGPGTRLTVL.

V is TRBV7-9 and J is TRBJ1-2; tentatively, D is TRBD1 (6 bases). Per the germline V gene, CDR1 is SEHNR and CDR2 is FQNEAQ (reference sequence). V was cut by 7 bases and J by 0 bases, with 18 bases left in between. CDR3 size: 16 residues. The CDR3 protein is CASTPGQQYSNYGYTF. The DNA for the CDR3 is TGTGCCAGCACCCCGGGACAACAGTACTCTAACTATGGCTACACCTTC.

CDR3 sequence (DNA): TGTGCCAGCAGCCCATGGGCGGGGCCTAGCACAGATACGCAGTATTTT. It yields the protein CASSPWAGPSTDTQYF. The gene calls are TRBV7-2 and TRBJ2-3, with D perhaps TRBD2 (6 bases). The CDR3 has 16 amino acids. From germline, CDR1 is SGHTA and CDR2 FQGNSA. The V and J ends lost 5 bases and 0 bases respectively, with 15 bases between them.

This clone has just one count. The chain combines TRBV6-2 or TRBV6-3 with TRBJ1-1; TRBD1 aligns across 11 bases. The CDR3 spans 20 residues. V trimming: 5 bases; J trimming: 0 bases; junction bases outside the gene matches: 17. The germline CDR1 and CDR2 sequences are MNHEY and SVGEGT. This CDR3 is CASSPQRTGQGGRMNTEAFF. For the CDR3, the DNA is TGTGCCAGCAGTCCACAACGTACGGGACAGGGGGGGCGAATGAACACTGAAGCTTTCTTT.

As for this clone: The same CDR3 also results from other DNA sequences found in this sample. This chain connects TRBV9 to TRBJ2-7; a possible D gene is TRBD2 (5 bases). Germline V gives CDR1 SGDLS, CDR2 YYNGEE. The V end was cut by 2 bases, the J end by 0 bases, with 9 bases between. The CDR3 has 14 residues. CDR3 in DNA: TGTGCCAGCAGCGTGGCACTAGTCTCCTACGAGCAGTACTTC. It specifies CASSVALVSYEQYF.

This chain uses TRBV5-8 with TRBJ2-4, with D unclear. Per the germline V gene, CDR1 is SGHTS and CDR2 is YDEGEE. V lost 0 bases and J lost 0, with 7 bases in between. CDR3 length: 15 amino acids. This chain's CDR3 is CASSLGQVAKNIQYF. The CDR3 DNA sequence: TGTGCCAGCAGCTTGGGACAAGTAGCCAAAAACATTCAGTACTTC. Filled out from reference TRBV5-8 and TRBJ2-4, the complete variable domain reads EAGVTQSPTHLIKTRGQQATLRCSPISGHTSVYWYQQALGLGLQFLLWYDEGEERNRGNFPPRFSGRQFPNYSSELNVNALELEDSALYLCASSLGQVAKNIQYFGAGTRLSVL.

The chain recombines TRBV18 with TRBJ2-1; 7 bases agree with TRBD1. Germline lookup yields CDR1 KGHSH and CDR2 LQKENI. The V gene end was trimmed by 6 bases and the J gene end by 4 bases; junction bases not matched to a gene: 9. The CDR3 sequence is 15 residues long. The CDR3 loop is CASSKGDSVYNEQFF. In DNA form, the CDR3 reads TGTGCCAGCTCCAAGGGGGACAGCGTATACAATGAGCAGTTCTTC.

The J gene is TRBJ1-2, the V gene TRBV28; 9 bases align to TRBD1. Trimming took 9 bases from V and 4 from J; bases not matched to a gene: 6. Germline V CDR1 and CDR2: MDHEN, SYDVKM. CDR3 length: 13 residues. The CDR3 nucleotides are TGTGCCAGTCGCACAGGGGGCTCCTATGGCTACACCTTC. Translation gives CASRTGGSYGYTF.

This chain connects TRBV5-1 to TRBJ1-5; 8 nucleotides match TRBD1. The CDR3 covers 15 residues. CDR1 and CDR2 (germline): SGHRS, YFSETQ. Trimming removed 3 bases from V and 4 bases from J; junction bases left unmatched: 6. CDR3 protein: CASSSGTGGNQPQHF. The CDR3 nucleotides are TGCGCCAGCAGCTCCGGGACAGGCGGTAATCAGCCCCAGCATTTT.

The rearrangement links TRBV7-3 to TRBJ1-2, with D perhaps matching TRBD1 (6 bases). V lost 5 bases and J lost 4, with 17 bases in between. This CDR3 has 15 residues. Germline V CDR1 and CDR2: SGHTA, FQGTGA. Here the CDR3 DNA reads TGTGCCAGCAGCCCCCGGGCAGGGGTGGGCTATGGCTACACCTTC. It encodes CASSPRAGVGYGYTF.

V and J are TRBV5-1 and TRBJ2-7; possible D gene TRBD2, 5 bases. V lost 2 bases, J lost 7 bases, and 7 bases lay in between. This CDR3 spans 11 amino acids. Per the germline V gene, CDR1 is SGHRS and CDR2 is YFSETQ. The CDR3 spells CASSLGGEQYF. The CDR3 DNA is TGCGCCAGCAGCTTAGGCGGGGAGCAGTACTTC.

The genes are TRBV5-1 and TRBJ2-7, with 9 bases aligning to TRBD2. Germline assignment: CDR1 SGHRS and CDR2 YFSETQ. The trim removed 1 base at V and 7 bases at J, leaving 12 bases unmatched. The CDR3 consists of 16 residues. Here the CDR3 reads CASSLIAGAAPEEQYF. The DNA for the CDR3 is TGCGCCAGCAGCTTGATAGCGGGGGCCGCCCCGGAGGAGCAGTACTTC.

The gene calls are TRBV3-1 (or the pseudogene TRBV3-2) and TRBJ1-2, with D perhaps matching TRBD1 (5 bases). V lost 1 base and J lost 2, with 14 bases in between. Germline values: CDR1 LGHDT, CDR2 YNNKEL (reference sequence). CDR3 length equals 16 residues. The chain's CDR3 is CASSQVSRSGNYGYTF. For the CDR3, the DNA is TGTGCCAGCAGCCAAGTTTCTCGGTCAGGGAACTATGGCTACACCTTC.